This entry lists 18 T cell receptor beta chains sequenced from one sample in a study of Tregs in tolerant kidney transplant recipients. Repertoires were generated with immunoSEQ multiplex PCR, while TCRdb's copy carries only in-frame clones and drops some. This table holds some 110,000 clones, roughly 93% found once. Sequenced material: CD4+ T cells from blood. The receptors stem from a human donor in good health.

This sequence joins TRBV11-3 and TRBJ2-1, with a possible D match to TRBD2 (6 bases). Germline CDR1 and CDR2: SGHNT and YENEEA. The CDR3 has 13 residues. V lost 1 base, J lost 12 bases, and 13 bases lay in between. The CDR3 spells CASSLGGGLVQFF. The CDR3 DNA reads TGTGCCAGCAGCTTAGGTGGGGGGTTGGTGCAGTTCTTC. Full variable domain (outside the CDR3, taken from reference TRBV11-3 and TRBJ2-1): EAGVVQSPRYKIIEKKQPVAFWCNPISGHNTLYWYLQNLGQGPELLIRYENEEAVDDSQLPKDRFSAERLKGVDSTLKIQPAELGDSAVYLCASSLGGGLVQFFGPGTRLTVL.

The genes are TRBV18 and TRBJ2-1; 15 bases align to TRBD2. CDR1 and CDR2 from the germline V gene are KGHSH and LQKENI. The V and J ends lost 2 bases and 0 bases, in that order; junction bases with no gene match: 2. The CDR3 runs 18 residues. CDR3 nucleotide sequence: TGTGCCAGCTCACCATTGGGACTAGCGGGAGGCTCCTACAATGAGCAGTTCTTC. Residues: CASSPLGLAGGSYNEQFF. Using reference TRBV18 and TRBJ2-1 for the parts outside the CDR3, the full variable domain is NAGVMQNPRHLVRRRGQEARLRCSPMKGHSHVYWYRQLPEEGLKFMVYLQKENIIDESGMPKERFSAEFPKEGPSILRIQQVVRGDSAAYFCASSPLGLAGGSYNEQFFGPGTRLTVL.

The rearrangement uses TRBV23-1 and TRBJ2-7, with D possibly TRBD2 on 5 matching bases. TRBV23-1 is identified as an open reading frame with a role that is uncertain. With 8 bases removed from V and 13 bases from J, the gap between germline ends came to 21 bases. CDR3 size: 12 residues. The CDR3 loop is CASPNLVGKVYF. CDR3 sequence (DNA): TGCGCCAGCCCTAACCTAGTCGGGAAAGTTTACTTC.

The chain has TRBV6-4 and TRBJ2-3; possible D gene TRBD1, 6 bases. CDR1 is MRHNA and CDR2 is SNTAGT in the germline V gene. Trimming removed 5 bases at V and 0 bases at J, with 12 bases between. The CDR3 is made up of 15 amino acids. The CDR3 spells CASSIDRTSTDTQYF. Written as DNA, the CDR3 is TGTGCCAGCAGTATCGACAGGACGAGCACAGATACGCAGTATTTT.

This chain joins TRBV15 and TRBJ2-1; 9 bases are shared with TRBD1. Per the germline V gene, CDR1 is LNHNV and CDR2 is YYDKDF (reference sequence). Germline trimming cut 5 bases from V and 2 bases from J; bases unmatched to any gene: 10. This CDR3 is built from 17 residues. The CDR3: CATSPRWRTGAYNEQFF. CDR3 nucleotide sequence: TGTGCCACCAGCCCCCGGTGGAGGACAGGGGCCTACAATGAGCAGTTCTTC.

The chain links TRBV5-1 to TRBJ2-7, with D possibly being TRBD2 (5 bases). CDR1 and CDR2 from the germline V gene are SGHRS and YFSETQ. V lost 4 bases, J lost 7 bases, and 15 bases lay in between. The CDR3 length is 13 residues. CDR3 bases: TGCGCCAGCAGCACCAGACGGGATGGGGAGCAGTACTTC. Its protein is CASSTRRDGEQYF.

The V gene is TRBV7-6, the J gene TRBJ2-7; D gene uncertain. Trimming removed 2 bases from V and 5 bases from J, with 4 bases in between. Looked up from germline, CDR1 is SGHVS and CDR2 is FNYEAQ. This CDR3 contains 11 residues. The CDR3 sequence is CASSLYHEQYF. The CDR3 bases are TGTGCCAGCAGCTTATACCACGAGCAGTACTTC.

The chain couples TRBV18 to TRBJ1-3, with D perhaps TRBD1 (5 bases). Trimming shortened V by 1 base and J by 0 bases, and 16 bases separated the two germline ends. Looked up from germline, CDR1 is KGHSH and CDR2 is LQKENI. This CDR3 is built from 18 residues. CDR3 loop: CASSPLRPGPRSGNTIYF. CDR3 in DNA: TGTGCCAGCTCACCACTGAGACCAGGGCCCCGCTCTGGAAACACCATATATTTT.

This chain joins TRBV28 and TRBJ1-5; no clear D. CDR1 is MDHEN and CDR2 is SYDVKM in the germline V gene. Deletions cut 7 bases from V and 1 base from J, with 5 bases between. The CDR3 runs to 12 residues. CDR3 sequence reads: CASKGSNQPQHF. The CDR3, as DNA: TGTGCCAGCAAAGGGAGCAATCAGCCCCAGCATTTT.

The J gene is TRBJ1-3, the V gene TRBV18, with D perhaps TRBD1 (5 bases). The CDR3 covers 13 residues. With 3 bases removed from V and 8 bases from J, the gap between germline ends came to 11 bases. Germline CDR1 KGHSH, CDR2 LQKENI. CDR3 protein: CASSPRQMDTIYF. The CDR3 DNA reads as TGTGCCAGCTCACCCCGACAGATGGACACCATATATTTT. The full variable domain, completed using reference TRBV18 and TRBJ1-3, is NAGVMQNPRHLVRRRGQEARLRCSPMKGHSHVYWYRQLPEEGLKFMVYLQKENIIDESGMPKERFSAEFPKEGPSILRIQQVVRGDSAAYFCASSPRQMDTIYFGEGSWLTVV.

CDR3 loop: CASSIIRGAYGYTF. The CDR3 nucleotides are TGTGCCAGTAGTATAATAAGGGGCGCCTATGGCTACACCTTC. V is TRBV19 and J is TRBJ1-2; tentative D call: TRBD1 (5 bases). From germline, CDR1 is LNHDA and CDR2 SQIVND (reference sequence). Trimming took off 2 bases at V and 4 bases at J, with 11 bases between the two ends. The CDR3 runs to 14 residues. The full variable domain, in which reference TRBV19 and TRBJ1-2 provide the parts outside the CDR3, is DGGITQSPKYLFRKEGQNVTLSCEQNLNHDAMYWYRQDPGQGLRLIYYSQIVNDFQKGDIAEGYSVSREKKESFPLTVTSAQKNPTAFYLCASSIIRGAYGYTFGSGTRLTVV.

As to this clone: Other nucleotide sequences from this sample produce the same CDR3. V is TRBV2 and J is TRBJ2-1; no firm D call. CDR1 SNHLY and CDR2 FYNNEI come from the germline V gene. The CDR3 length is 11 residues. Trimming took off 6 bases at V and 2 bases at J, with 2 bases between the two ends. CDR3: CASSTYNEQFF. In nucleotides, the CDR3 is TGTGCCAGCAGCACCTACAATGAGCAGTTCTTC.

The CDR3 loop reads CASSVIADTQYF. CDR3 sequence (DNA): TGTGCCAGCAGCGTCATCGCAGATACGCAGTATTTT. V usage is TRBV11-1 and J usage is TRBJ2-3; D is unclear. Between the trimmed V and J ends, which lost 5 bases and 4 bases, there was a span of 7 bases. The CDR3 is 12 amino acids. CDR1 SGHAT and CDR2 FQDESV come from the germline V gene (reference sequence).

The chain uses TRBV15 and TRBJ2-6; no clear D gene. Trimming left V 1 base short and J 0 bases short, with 10 bases between. Per germline, CDR1 LNHNV and CDR2 YYDKDF (reference sequence). This CDR3 is built from 17 residues. The CDR3 DNA sequence: TGTGCCACCAGCAGAGTTTTCGCCTACTCTGGGGCCAACGTCCTGACTTTC. It specifies CATSRVFAYSGANVLTF.

About this clone itself: This specimen includes other DNA sequences encoding the same CDR3. V gene TRBV29-1 combines with J gene TRBJ1-1; TRBD1 is a possible D gene (5 bases). Germline CDR1 SQVTM, CDR2 ANQGSEA. This CDR3 is 13 amino acids long. The V end lost 3 bases, the J end lost 0 bases, and 8 bases lay between the germline ends. The CDR3 sequence is CSVDKGMNTEAFF. The CDR3 nucleotides read TGCAGCGTTGACAAGGGGATGAACACTGAAGCTTTCTTT.

This clone occurred once. The chain has TRBV10-3 and TRBJ2-7; D gene unclear. Germline V gene data show CDR1 as ENHRY and CDR2 as SYGVKD. V lost 0 bases and J 7 bases, leaving 16 bases between the germline ends. This CDR3 spans 15 amino acids. This CDR3 is CAISESLDQTEEQYF. The CDR3 region has the DNA TGTGCCATCAGTGAGTCTCTGGACCAGACGGAAGAGCAGTACTTC.

The rearrangement uses TRBV25-1 and TRBJ2-7; no definite D call. This CDR3 contains 15 residues. Germline lookup yields CDR1 MGHDK and CDR2 SYGVNS. Trimming left V 2 bases short and J 0 bases short, with 11 bases between. CDR3 bases: TGTGCCAGCAGTGAAAAAGGTGCTTACTCCTACGAGCAGTACTTC. Its protein product is CASSEKGAYSYEQYF.

The chain uses TRBV6-1 and TRBJ1-5; D is perhaps TRBD1 (5 bases). Germline V gene data show CDR1 as MNHNS and CDR2 as SASEGT. The length of the CDR3 is 13 residues. Trimming took 3 bases from V and 4 from J, leaving 7 bases between them. CDR3 loop: CASSDSGNQPQHF. The CDR3 nucleotides read TGTGCCAGCAGTGATTCAGGGAATCAGCCCCAGCATTTT.